The T cell receptor beta chain under discussion was sequenced for a study of Ad26.COV2.S vaccination and SARS-CoV-2 variants. Study-wide background: Intramuscular Ad26.COV2.S at 5x10^10 or 1x10^11 viral particles. Study results and caveats: Those who received the vaccine showed greater spike-specific TCR breadth than those given placebo.

A remark on this clone: Its antigen is unknown.

Treatment denoted: around 19 received Ad26.COV2.S at low or high dose, single or two shots; several received placebo; per-sample allocation not given. Sampling was performed 63 days after the first vaccine or placebo injection. Sequencing was performed with immunoSEQ multiplex PCR; in TCRdb, only in-frame clones are kept and a portion is missing. This sample carries hundreds of thousands of clones, roughly 90% of them seen once, and the ten largest clones take nearly 1.5%. This TCR derives from a person between 18 and 60 years old who received the Ad26.COV2.S COVID-19 vaccine or a placebo. This specimen consisted of peripheral blood, obtained in a trial of Ad26.COV2.S vaccine versus placebo.

The chain's CDR3 is CASSMSGQVYTREQYF. Written as DNA, the CDR3 is TGTGCCAGCAGTATGTCGGGACAGGTGTACACTCGCGAGCAGTACTTC. The chain combines TRBV27 with TRBJ2-7; TRBD1 matches 8 bases. Losses at the gene ends were 5 bases for V and 6 bases for J; bases not matched to a gene: 15. Germline assignment: CDR1 MNHEY and CDR2 SMNVEV (reference sequence). This CDR3 is 16 amino acids long.